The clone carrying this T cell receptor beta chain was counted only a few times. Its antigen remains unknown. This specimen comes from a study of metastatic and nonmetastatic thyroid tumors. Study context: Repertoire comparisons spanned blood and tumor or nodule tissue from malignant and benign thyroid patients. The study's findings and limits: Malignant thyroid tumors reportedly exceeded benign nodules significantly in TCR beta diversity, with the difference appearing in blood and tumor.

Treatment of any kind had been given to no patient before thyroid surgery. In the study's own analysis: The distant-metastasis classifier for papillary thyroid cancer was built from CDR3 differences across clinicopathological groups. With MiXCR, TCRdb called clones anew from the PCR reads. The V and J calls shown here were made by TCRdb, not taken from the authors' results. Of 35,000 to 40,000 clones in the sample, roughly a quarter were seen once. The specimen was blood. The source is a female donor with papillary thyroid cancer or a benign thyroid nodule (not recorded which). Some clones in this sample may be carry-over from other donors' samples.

CDR3: CASSPEDFGYMNTEAFF. Here the CDR3 DNA reads TGCGCCAGCAGCCCCGAAGACTTTGGCTACATGAACACTGAAGCTTTCTTT. This chain connects TRBV5-1 to TRBJ1-1; D is unclear. V lost 4 bases, J lost 0 bases, and 19 bases lay in between. This CDR3 region has 17 residues. Germline CDR1 is SGHRS and CDR2 is YFSETQ.